This TCR beta chain was sequenced during a study of PD-1 blockade in classical Hodgkin lymphoma. Trimming stripped 6 bases from V and 5 bases from J, with 13 bases between. This CDR3 has 13 amino acids. Germline lookup yields CDR1 ENHRY and CDR2 SYGVKD. Libraries were prepared by immunoSEQ multiplex PCR; TCRdb keeps only in-frame clonotypes and omits some of them. The sample includes fewer than 20,000 clones, around nine tenths of them seen just once. Documented time point: newly diagnosed, previously untreated cHL patient sample. This clonotype originated in a human donor with classical Hodgkin lymphoma. Sequences were obtained from peripheral blood mononuclear cells (PBMCs). V usage is TRBV10-3 and J usage is TRBJ2-5; D gene unclear. In DNA form, the CDR3 reads TGTGCCATCAGCGGTTCCCTGGCCGAGACCCAGTACTTC. This encodes CAISGSLAETQYF.